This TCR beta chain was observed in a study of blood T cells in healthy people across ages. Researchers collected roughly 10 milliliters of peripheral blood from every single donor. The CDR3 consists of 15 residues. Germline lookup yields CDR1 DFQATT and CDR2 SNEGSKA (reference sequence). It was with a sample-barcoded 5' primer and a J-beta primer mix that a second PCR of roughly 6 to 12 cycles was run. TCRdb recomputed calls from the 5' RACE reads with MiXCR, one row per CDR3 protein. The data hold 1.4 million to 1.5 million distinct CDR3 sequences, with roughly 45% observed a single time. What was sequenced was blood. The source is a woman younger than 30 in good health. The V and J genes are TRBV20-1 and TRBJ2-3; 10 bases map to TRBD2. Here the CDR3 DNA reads TGCACCTCCCCCCCCGGGACTAGCGGCACAGATACGCAGTATTTT. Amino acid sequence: CTSPPGTSGTDTQYF.